This TCR beta chain came from a study of cytomegalovirus exposure and HLA in healthy donors. Broader study findings: TCR beta chains numbering more than 150 were designated cytomegalovirus-associated. Of the V segments, some could not be distinguished, including TRBV6-2 and TRBV6-3, and were excluded. Being productive about 87% or about 30% of the time was typical of most TCR beta V segments in an earlier analysis.

Vbeta (60) and Jbeta (13) primers were used in the PCR. Some clones are missing from TCRdb's copy, which holds only in-frame ones; the method was immunoSEQ multiplex PCR. The repertoire includes 150,000 to 200,000 clones, over 70% of them detected once, and roughly 3% sits in the top ten. This CDR3 contains 15 residues. V was pared by 0 bases and J by 7 bases, with 16 bases between. Germline V gene sequence: CDR1 MGHRA, CDR2 YSYEKL. In the case of this clone: Its specificity is unknown.

The receptor was derived from a female donor in good health and CMV-seronegative. Sequencing was performed on PBMCs. The chain is built from TRBV4-1 and TRBJ2-7; D not resolved. The CDR3, as DNA: TGCGCCAGCAGCCAAGATATGCAAGCGACCTGGGAGCAGTACTTC. Translation: CASSQDMQATWEQYF.